This TCR beta chain is from a study of blood T cell repertoires in COVID-19. Study-level background: Sites in the United States, Italy and Spain provided acute and convalescent COVID-19 samples. In each case, the material was cDNA or gDNA derived from T cells, B-cell-depleted T cells, or PBMCs.

The germline gives CDR1 MGHDK, CDR2 SYGVNS. This CDR3 is 14 amino acids long. Trimming cost V 4 bases and J 4 bases; bases outside gene matches: 4. Authors' analysis steps: Estimation of nucleated cell counts was performed using reference gene primer amplification. The table came from immunoSEQ multiplex PCR; TCRdb's copy has only in-frame clones and leaves some out. That table furnishes V, J and clone size, whereas the DNA furnished D and trimming. The data hold some 160,000 clones, with approximately 79% observed a single time. The V and J genes are TRBV25-1 and TRBJ2-1; TRBD2 matches 7 bases. The sequenced sample consisted of peripheral blood. This sequence was found in a man aged 50-59 years with active or convalescent COVID-19. DNA of the CDR3: TGTGCCAGCAGTGCCCTAGCGGATTACAATGAGCAGTTCTTC. Protein: CASSALADYNEQFF.